Each of the 15 T cell receptor beta chains below was sequenced from the same sample in a study of OX40 agonist ivuxolimab in advanced cancers. Here immunoSEQ multiplex PCR was the method, and the copy in TCRdb shows in-frame clones only, minus some. The sample yields tens of thousands of clones, 75% to 85% seen once. The specimen comprised CD4+ or CD8+ T cells sorted from blood, sampled in a trial of the OX40 agonist ivuxolimab. The receptors come from an adult with an advanced solid tumor such as melanoma, head and neck, liver or kidney cancer.

V usage is TRBV2 and J usage is TRBJ1-2, with 11 positions matching TRBD1. The CDR3 consists of 16 residues. The junction had 7 bases not matched to a gene; V was cut back by 7 bases and J by 0 bases. Germline V gives CDR1 SNHLY, CDR2 FYNNEI. In DNA form, the CDR3 reads TGTGCCAGCATGAGGGACAGGGGGATTTCTAACTATGGCTACACCTTC. This sequence encodes CASMRDRGISNYGYTF.

The chain uses TRBV5-1 and TRBJ2-2, with D perhaps matching TRBD1 (6 bases). V was cut by 7 bases and J by 6 bases, with 19 bases left in between. The CDR3 consists of 15 residues. CDR1 SGHRS and CDR2 YFSETQ come from the germline V gene. CDR3 amino acids: CASQGGFPGAGELFF. The CDR3 nucleotides read TGCGCCAGCCAAGGGGGTTTTCCTGGTGCCGGGGAGCTGTTTTTT.

The chain recombines TRBV7-3 with TRBJ2-2, with D hard to call. The germline V gene has CDR1 SGHTA and CDR2 FQGTGA. This CDR3 has 13 residues. V was clipped by 3 bases and J by 7 bases, with 9 bases between them. CDR3 coding DNA: TGTGCCAGCAGCTTTTCTCTGCGCGGGGAGCTGTTTTTT. Its protein is CASSFSLRGELFF. Variable domain in full (rest from reference TRBV7-3 and TRBJ2-2): GAGVSQTPSNKVTEKGKYVELRCDPISGHTALYWYRQSLGQGPEFLIYFQGTGAADDSGLPNDRFFAVRPEGSVSTLKIQRTERGDSAVYLCASSFSLRGELFFGEGSRLTVL.

This chain links TRBV9 with TRBJ2-2; D is undetermined. Germline CDR1 reads SGDLS; CDR2 reads YYNGEE. Trimming removed 4 bases at V and 6 bases at J, with 13 bases between. The CDR3 length is 14 residues. CDR3 in amino acids: CASSYGQLAGELFF. CDR3 DNA sequence: TGTGCCAGCAGCTATGGGCAGCTGGCCGGGGAGCTGTTTTTT. The whole variable domain, remainder taken from reference TRBV9 and TRBJ2-2, is DSGVTQTPKHLITATGQRVTLRCSPRSGDLSVYWYQQSLDQGLQFLIQYYNGEERAKGNILERFSAQQFPDLHSELNLSSLELGDSALYFCASSYGQLAGELFFGEGSRLTVL.

In its sample, this clone was seen a few times. This chain connects TRBV15 to TRBJ2-1; 9 bases line up with TRBD1. Germline V CDR1 and CDR2: LNHNV, YYDKDF (reference sequence). CDR3 size: 14 residues. Losses at the gene ends were 5 bases for V and 7 bases for J; bases not matched to a gene: 6. The CDR3 spells CATSRTGELNEQFF. DNA of the CDR3: TGTGCCACCAGCCGGACAGGGGAGTTGAATGAGCAGTTCTTC.

V usage is TRBV18 and J usage is TRBJ1-1; D gene ambiguous. V lost 1 base, J lost 0 bases, and 9 bases lay in between. The CDR3 runs to 15 residues. Germline values: CDR1 KGHSH, CDR2 LQKENI. CDR3: CASSPQGQVNTEAFF. CDR3 DNA sequence: TGTGCCAGCTCACCACAGGGCCAGGTGAACACTGAAGCTTTCTTT.

This clone was counted a few times. The genes are TRBV2 and TRBJ2-7; 9 bases match TRBD1. Germline-derived CDR1 and CDR2 are SNHLY and FYNNEI. The length of the CDR3 is 14 residues. J gave up 7 bases and V 6 bases, and 10 bases lay outside the gene matches. The CDR3 DNA follows: TGTGCCAGCAGGAAGATTACAGGGGGCGGGGAGCAGTACTTC. It is translated as CASRKITGGGEQYF.

J is TRBJ2-7 and V is TRBV20-1, with D maybe TRBD2 (5 bases). The CDR3 runs to 11 residues. Germline values: CDR1 DFQATT, CDR2 SNEGSKA (reference sequence). V lost 3 bases to trimming and J lost 9 bases, with 12 bases between them. CDR3 residues: CSASRGSAQYF. The CDR3 bases are TGCAGTGCTAGTCGGGGATCCGCGCAGTACTTC.

The genes are TRBV11-2 and TRBJ1-6, with a possible D match to TRBD1 (5 bases). The CDR3 loop spans 15 amino acids. V dropped 5 bases and J dropped 9 bases, with 17 bases sitting between them. Germline lookup yields CDR1 SGHAT and CDR2 FQNNGV. The CDR3 loop is CASSTSGPWGSPLHF. CDR3 nucleotides: TGTGCCAGCAGCACCTCAGGGCCCTGGGGTTCACCCCTCCACTTT.

The chain joins TRBV29-1 to TRBJ2-5; a possible D gene is TRBD1 (6 bases). The germline V and J ends were trimmed by 0 bases and 2 bases, with 10 bases remaining between them. CDR3 size: 14 residues. Germline CDR1 is SQVTM and CDR2 is ANQGSEA. The CDR3 here is CSVEDTGRQETQYF. The CDR3 DNA is TGCAGCGTTGAAGATACAGGGCGGCAAGAGACCCAGTACTTC.

J is TRBJ2-2 and V is TRBV9; 10 bases fit TRBD2. CDR3 length: 16 amino acids. CDR1 is SGDLS, CDR2 YYNGEE, per germline. Trimming took 4 bases from V and 6 from J; bases not matched to a gene: 9. CDR3 sequence (DNA): TGTGCCAGCAGCCCGCTAGCGGGGGCCCCATCCGGGGAGCTGTTTTTT. It yields the protein CASSPLAGAPSGELFF.

The chain recombines TRBV7-2 with TRBJ2-2; D may match TRBD1 or TRBD2 (5 bases each). CDR1 and CDR2 from the germline V gene are SGHTA and FQGNSA. This CDR3 has 13 amino acids. V was clipped by 5 bases and J by 6 bases, with 10 bases between them. CDR3 protein: CASSAQGPGELFF. As DNA, the CDR3 is TGTGCCAGCAGCGCGCAGGGACCCGGGGAGCTGTTTTTT.

V usage is TRBV6-1 and J usage is TRBJ1-6; D not certain. Germline values: CDR1 MNHNS, CDR2 SASEGT. CDR3 length: 16 amino acids. V was pared by 4 bases and J by 0 bases, with 10 bases between. As DNA, the CDR3 is TGTGCCAGCAGTGGGACCCTGAACTCCTATAATTCACCCCTCCACTTT. Amino acids: CASSGTLNSYNSPLHF.

The rearrangement joins TRBV7-2 to TRBJ1-2; no definite D call. Germline values: CDR1 SGHTA, CDR2 FQGNSA. This CDR3 is built from 12 residues. Trimming shortened V by 6 bases and J by 8 bases, and 13 bases separated the two germline ends. The chain's CDR3 is CASSPSPLGYTF. The CDR3 region has the DNA TGTGCCAGCAGTCCCTCCCCGTTGGGCTACACCTTC. The whole variable domain, filled in from reference TRBV7-2 and TRBJ1-2, reads GAGVSQSPSNKVTEKGKDVELRCDPISGHTALYWYRQSLGQGLEFLIYFQGNSAPDKSGLPSDRFSAERTGGSVSTLTIQRTQQEDSAVYLCASSPSPLGYTFGSGTRLTVV.

The chain uses TRBV7-8 and TRBJ1-5, with D unclear. The V end lost 1 base, the J end lost 6 bases, and 7 bases lay between the germline ends. CDR1 is SGHVS and CDR2 is FQNEAQ in the germline V gene. The CDR3 is made up of 13 amino acids. For the CDR3, the DNA is TGTGCCAGCAGCTTAGTACGGGGTCAGCCCCAGCATTTT. Its protein product is CASSLVRGQPQHF.